These 21 T cell receptor beta chains were sequenced from one sample in a study of blood T cells in healthy people across ages. A second roughly 7 to 11 cycle PCR used barcoded and J-beta primers. One entry per CDR3 protein, called by TCRdb with MiXCR from the 5' RACE reads. This table holds 1.5 million to 1.8 million distinct CDR3 sequences, approximately 42% found once. Sequencing was carried out using blood. Receptors originate from a woman under 30 in good health.

The rearrangement uses TRBV4-1 and TRBJ2-1; 10 bases map to TRBD2. The J call may be in error: the DNA end matches TRBJ2-7 better. The CDR3 runs 17 residues. Germline CDR1 MGHRA, CDR2 YSYEKL. The CDR3 here is CASSQEGASGGDNEQYF. The CDR3 coding sequence is TGCGCCAGCAGCCAAGAAGGAGCGAGCGGGGGGGACAATGAGCAGTACTTC.

Only a few counts were recorded for this clonotype. The chain joins TRBV7-2 to TRBJ2-3, with 7 bases matching TRBD2. The CDR3 loop spans 18 amino acids. The germline gives CDR1 SGHTA, CDR2 FQGNSA. The junction had 18 bases not matched to a gene; V was cut back by 1 base and J by 8 bases. The CDR3, as DNA: TGTGCCAGCAGCTTAGTCAGCGGGATCCTAACTCTGTCGGGTACGCAGTATTTT. This codes for CASSLVSGILTLSGTQYF.

The chain has TRBV30 and TRBJ1-6; the D is unclear. This CDR3 has 17 residues. The ends were cut back, 0 bases at V and 7 bases at J, with 19 bases in the middle. CDR1 is GTSNPN and CDR2 is SVGIG in the germline V gene (reference sequence). This CDR3 is CAWSVGFTRRQNSPLHF. CDR3 sequence (DNA): TGTGCCTGGAGTGTTGGCTTCACGCGACGGCAAAATTCACCCCTCCACTTT.

This clonotype showed up just a few times. The V call is TRBV11-1, the J call TRBJ2-1; D gene unclear. The end of the DNA aligns better with TRBJ2-7, so the J call may be wrong. This CDR3 is 13 amino acids long. CDR1 and CDR2 from the germline V gene are SGHAT and FQDESV (reference sequence). The CDR3 loop is CASSLDLYNEQYF. CDR3 sequence (DNA): TGTGCCAGCAGCTTGGACCTCTACAATGAGCAGTACTTC.

In this sample, this clonotype turned up a few times. This chain joins TRBV6-4 and TRBJ2-3, with a possible D match to TRBD2 (6 bases). The CDR3 has 15 residues. The germline V gene has CDR1 MRHNA and CDR2 SNTAGT. With 6 bases removed from V and 2 bases from J, the gap between germline ends came to 15 bases. The CDR3 protein is CASSLGLHSTDTQYF. In DNA, the CDR3 is TGTGCCAGCAGCCTGGGACTCCACTCCACAGATACGCAGTATTTT.

The V gene is TRBV6-4, the J gene TRBJ1-1; D possibly corresponds to TRBD1 (5 bases). Trimming stripped 3 bases from V and 4 bases from J, with 12 bases between. Germline CDR1 and CDR2: MRHNA and SNTAGT. This CDR3 spans 14 amino acids. The CDR3 spells CASSEQVFRTEAFF. As DNA, the CDR3 is TGTGCCAGCAGTGAACAGGTATTCCGCACTGAAGCTTTCTTT.

The J gene is TRBJ2-1, the V gene TRBV12-3 or TRBV12-4; 11 nucleotides align to TRBD2. V lost 5 bases, J lost 4 bases, and 10 bases stayed unmatched. The CDR3 extends over 17 amino acids. CDR3 amino acids: CASSTRLAGRPYNEQFF. In DNA, the CDR3 is TGTGCCAGCAGTACGAGACTAGCGGGGAGACCTTACAATGAGCAGTTCTTC.

The table lists this clonotype with a few counts. The chain uses TRBV27 and TRBJ2-3; D is unclear. The length of the CDR3 is 14 residues. Germline assignment: CDR1 MNHEY and CDR2 SMNVEV (reference sequence). V was cut by 8 bases and J by 4 bases, with 16 bases left in between. The CDR3 reads CASAYSFRPDTQYF. The CDR3 DNA sequence: TGTGCCAGCGCTTATAGCTTTCGCCCAGATACGCAGTATTTT.

The CDR3 DNA is TGTGCCACCAGTGATCCGGGAATAGGCGACAATGAGCAGTTCTTC. Translating it yields CATSDPGIGDNEQFF. V is TRBV24-1 and J is TRBJ2-1; tentative D call: TRBD2 (5 bases). CDR1 KGHDR and CDR2 SFDVKD come from the germline V gene. V was cut by 3 bases and J by 5 bases, with 13 bases left in between. This CDR3 has 15 residues.

Turning to this clonotype: A clone one base away is much larger, so this may be a read error. V is TRBV4-2 and J is TRBJ2-4, with TRBD1 identical over 7 bases. With the DNA end fitting TRBJ2-7 better, the J assignment may be wrong. CDR1 is LGHNA, CDR2 YNFKEQ, per germline. The length of the CDR3 is 16 residues. CDR3 bases: TGTGCCAGCAGCCAAGTGGGAACAGGGGAACCCTGCGAGCAGTACTTC. It yields the protein CASSQVGTGEPCEQYF.

V gene TRBV6-2 or TRBV6-3 combines with J gene TRBJ2-1; TRBD2 matches at 7 bases. After removal of 2 bases from V and 3 bases from J, the junction contained 13 bases not matched to a gene. Germline V lookup: CDR1 MNHEY, CDR2 SVGEGT. This CDR3 is 18 amino acids long. The CDR3 nucleotides are TGTGCCAGCAGTTACCGCGGGAGCTTGGTTGTCAGCTACAATGAGCAGTTCTTC. As protein: CASSYRGSLVVSYNEQFF.

In this sample, this clonotype turned up a few times. V and J are TRBV12-5 and TRBJ2-1, with D perhaps matching TRBD1 or TRBD2 (5 bases each). Trimming took off 2 bases at V and 6 bases at J, with 14 bases between the two ends. This CDR3 is 15 amino acids long. Germline-derived CDR1 and CDR2 are LGHNT and FRNRAP. The CDR3 reads CASGLPSRGINEQFF. As DNA, the CDR3 is TGTGCTAGTGGTTTGCCCTCGAGGGGAATCAATGAGCAGTTCTTC. The whole variable domain, filled in from reference TRBV12-5 and TRBJ2-1, reads DARVTQTPRHKVTEMGQEVTMRCQPILGHNTVFWYRQTMMQGLELLAYFRNRAPLDDSGMPKDRFSAEMPDATLATLKIQPSEPRDSAVYFCASGLPSRGINEQFFGPGTRLTVL.

This clonotype was observed a few times. V and J are TRBV6-2 or TRBV6-3 and TRBJ1-5; D call uncertain. Germline CDR1 and CDR2: MNHEY and SVGEGT. Trimming stripped 0 bases from V and 2 bases from J, with 11 bases between. The CDR3 length is 16 residues. The CDR3 region is CASSYSSLGGNQPQHF. The CDR3 DNA reads as TGTGCCAGCAGTTACTCGAGTCTTGGAGGCAATCAGCCCCAGCATTTT.

A few counts support this clonotype. This sequence joins TRBV28 and TRBJ2-2, with 10 bases that match TRBD2. From germline, CDR1 is MDHEN and CDR2 SYDVKM. CDR3 length: 15 amino acids. With V trimmed by 11 bases and J by 5 bases, 11 bases remained unmatched. DNA for the CDR3: TGTGCCTGCCGACGAGCGGGAGGGCCGACCGGGGAGCTGTTTTTT. It codes for CACRRAGGPTGELFF.

The chain has TRBV7-2 and TRBJ2-7; D not resolved. CDR1 and CDR2 from the germline V gene are SGHTA and FQGNSA. V was cut by 5 bases and J by 9 bases, with 23 bases left in between. This CDR3 region has 15 residues. The CDR3 protein is CASSPSVPGFFGQYF. In nucleotides, the CDR3 is TGTGCCAGCAGCCCTTCGGTCCCCGGATTTTTCGGGCAGTACTTC.

For the CDR3, the DNA is TGTGCCAGCCCCCCCAGGCCCTATGGCTACACCTTC. It translates to CASPPRPYGYTF. The chain links TRBV27 to TRBJ1-2, with D hard to call. The germline gives CDR1 MNHEY, CDR2 SMNVEV (reference sequence). The ends were cut back, 8 bases at V and 4 bases at J, with 11 bases in the middle. The CDR3 length is 12 residues.

The chain links TRBV15 to TRBJ2-5, with 13 bases aligning to TRBD2. The V segment lost 4 bases and the J segment 4 bases; nucleotides outside the gene matches: 3. Germline lookup yields CDR1 LNHNV and CDR2 YYDKDF (reference sequence). The CDR3 has 15 residues. The CDR3 DNA is TGTGCCACCAGCACGACTAGCGGGGGGACAGAGACCCAGTACTTC. It is translated as CATSTTSGGTETQYF.

The rearrangement uses TRBV5-8 and TRBJ1-5, with D uncertain. CDR3 length equals 14 residues. With 4 bases removed from V and 2 bases from J, the gap between germline ends came to 10 bases. CDR1 and CDR2 from the germline V gene are SGHTS and YDEGEE. The CDR3 region is CASSKRHGNQPQHF. The CDR3 nucleotides are TGTGCCAGCAGCAAACGACACGGCAATCAGCCCCAGCATTTT. Together with reference TRBV5-8 and TRBJ1-5, the CDR3 gives the full variable domain: EAGVTQSPTHLIKTRGQQATLRCSPISGHTSVYWYQQALGLGLQFLLWYDEGEERNRGNFPPRFSGRQFPNYSSELNVNALELEDSALYLCASSKRHGNQPQHFGDGTRLSIL.

This chain connects TRBV6-5 to TRBJ2-1; a weak D match, TRBD2 (5 bases). The V and J ends lost 5 bases and 8 bases respectively, with 13 bases between them. Germline CDR1 and CDR2: MNHEY and SVGAGI. The CDR3 contains 13 residues. In nucleotides, the CDR3 is TGTGCCAGCAGTCCCGTAGCGAGGGATGAGCAGTTCTTC. It is translated as CASSPVARDEQFF.

The chain combines TRBV6-6 with TRBJ2-1; 11 positions agree with TRBD2. Germline V gene lookup returns CDR1 MNHNY and CDR2 SVGAGI (reference sequence). Unmatched junction bases numbered 3, after V lost 2 bases and J lost 9 bases. The CDR3 loop spans 14 amino acids. CDR3 sequence: CASSYGGTSGEQFF. The CDR3 DNA reads TGTGCCAGCAGTTACGGGGGGACTAGCGGTGAGCAGTTCTTC.

V gene TRBV7-2 combines with J gene TRBJ2-7; 10 positions agree with TRBD1. This CDR3 region has 15 residues. Germline V lookup: CDR1 SGHTA, CDR2 FQGNSA. Trimming at V came to 4 bases and at J to 7 bases, leaving 10 bases not matched to a gene. The DNA of the CDR3 is TGTGCCAGCAGCTCGGGACAGGGGAATTACAATGAGCAGTACTTC. It yields the protein CASSSGQGNYNEQYF.